Listed here are 2 T cell receptor beta chains from one sample, sequenced in a study of blood T cells in healthy people across ages. Primed by a sample-barcoded 5' primer and a J-beta primer mix, a second PCR proceeded for roughly 6 to 12 cycles. TCRdb analysed the 5' RACE reads with MiXCR anew, one entry per CDR3 protein. The data hold over 600,000 distinct CDR3 sequences, with around half observed a single time. The sample taken for sequencing was blood. These receptors all stem from a man aged 80 or over in good health.

The chain links TRBV19 to TRBJ2-7, with D possibly TRBD1 on 6 matching bases. Trimming pared 5 bases from V and 6 bases from J, leaving 17 bases between. There are 14 residues in the CDR3. The germline gives CDR1 LNHDA, CDR2 SQIVND (reference sequence). This CDR3 reads CASSASTGLGEQYF. As DNA, the CDR3 is TGTGCCAGTAGTGCCTCTACAGGGTTAGGCGAGCAGTACTTC.

This clonotype was detected only a few times. The chain combines TRBV5-1 with TRBJ2-3, with D tentatively TRBD1 or TRBD2 (5 bases each). The germline CDR1 and CDR2 sequences are SGHRS and YFSETQ. The CDR3 sequence is 16 residues long. Between the trimmed V and J ends, which lost 0 bases and 4 bases, there was a span of 15 bases. CDR3 coding DNA: TGCGCCAGCAGCTTGGAGGGGCGGGTAGGGGCAGATACGCAGTATTTT. It is translated as CASSLEGRVGADTQYF.